This TCR beta chain was sequenced in a study of cytomegalovirus exposure and HLA in healthy donors (dated by TCRdb to 2016 to 2017). Background for the entire study: An earlier analysis of a few hundred of the donors reported 276 Gb of sequence data and 100 million to 120 million unique TCR beta sequences obtained from about 180 million T cells. Roughly 300 gigabases of sequencing data and 70 million to 100 million unique TCR sequences made up an early release that covered approximately 700 HLA-typed donors. Among the roughly 390 genotyped donors, 75% to 90% belonged to the genetic ancestry cluster associated with self-reported Caucasian donors. The study aimed to test whether cataloging public T cell receptors could reveal signatures of past pathogen exposure. The study profiled the T cell repertoires of about 640 subjects by immunosequencing and related them to cytomegalovirus serostatus. Along with the approximately 600-subject first cohort, a separate validation cohort of over a hundred different subjects was used. The study combined high-throughput TCR immunosequencing, statistical association of individual TCRs with disease status, and machine learning to predict cytomegalovirus infection status. In a later analysis, previously published TCR beta repertoires from 550 to 700 donors were re-analyzed and high-resolution HLA genotyping was added so that TCR occurrence patterns could be studied. In the later analysis, no new phenotypic data were used to find candidate immune exposures; instead, reliance was placed on TCR beta sequences and their occurrence across donors. An earlier analysis of 450 to 750 of the donors used high-throughput TCR beta sequencing to judge whether each TCR beta V gene segment behaved as functional or pseudogenic. Alongside the repertoire data, information on donor age, sex, ethnicity and CMV serostatus was compiled. A later genetic analysis took genome-wide SNP genotypes for about three fifths of the 666 donors and used that subset as a discovery cohort. All discovery cohort repertoires had been generated using a single sequencing platform. HLA typing covered class I and class II loci at four-digit resolution. Typing coverage varied by locus: roughly 629-640 donors for A, B, C, DRB1 and DQB1; under 550 for DQA1; over 600 for DPA1; 450 to 480 for DPB1. Five DR-DQ haplotypes were treated as single units for association and clustering because of strong linkage in the cohort. Across under 500 genotyped donors of the cohort, an average of about 220,000 unique TCR beta nucleotide sequences per donor were sequenced, and approximately 17% of those sequences were non-productive.

Overall study outcomes, separate from this receptor: In this cohort, only TCR beta chains were sequenced, and detectable features were limited by the absence of alpha or paired-chain data. Several of the top co-occurrence clusters appeared to be linked to parvovirus B19, influenza, CMV and Epstein-Barr virus, according to a later analysis. Linkage disequilibrium might explain the correlated functional status among segregating V segments, but an unknown experimental factor could not be excluded. HLA typing was unavailable for some donors at each locus, so association tests used only the typed subset. The earlier analysis of around 600 of the donors excluded 15 to 20 rarely observed V segments, including chromosome 9 orphons, because counts were too low. The authors suggested that the approach could potentially be generalized to other disease states and immunological phenotypes. Across donors, most TCR sequences were observed very rarely, whereas some public TCRs were present in many individuals. In a later analysis, HLA-associated TCR beta chains were found to be more clonally expanded and to have lower generation probabilities than equally common non-associated chains. A few of the identified cytomegalovirus-associated TCR beta chains were confirmed in vitro to be specific for cytomegalovirus antigens. According to a later analysis, most CMV-associated TCR beta chains appeared to be HLA-restricted, and the HLA associations seemed to be driven largely by CMV exposure. A later genetic analysis associated a missense DCLRE1C variant with V-gene and J-gene trimming of TCR beta chains, and an independent cohort replicated the association. Cytomegalovirus status was reported to be diagnosed by the classifier with high specificity and sensitivity in both the original and validation cohorts. A later analysis found that TCR association rates varied across HLA loci, with DRB1 alleles showing the most associated TCRs and HLA-C alleles the fewest. A group of highly shared sequence variants was considered likely to be a technical artifact of the sequencing pipeline. A further reported finding was that TCR beta sequences accurately predicted the HLA-A and HLA-B alleles for most subjects in the first cohort. Presence/absence analyses assumed roughly uniform sequencing depth across donors, an assumption that may not hold. In an earlier analysis of more than 450 of the donors, most TCR beta V segments were observed in productive rearrangements about 90% or about 30% of the time, broadly matching IMGT annotations. For the cohort, immune exposure information was limited to CMV serostatus. The study listed 150 to 200 TCR beta chains as associated with cytomegalovirus. A later genetic analysis reported fewer N-insertions in productive TCRs among donors in an Asian-associated ancestry cluster than the roughly 670-donor mean. Assigning TCR associations to individual alleles was difficult when HLA alleles, especially DR and DQ, strongly co-occurred. Some IMGT-functional V segments, including TRBV6-2 and TRBV6-3, could not be told apart with the 87-base-pair reads, so those segments were excluded. At a false discovery rate of 0.05, a later analysis linked about 16,000 TCR beta sequences to specific HLA alleles.

This clone occurred once. Its binding antigen is unknown. Per-nucleotide qualities are absent, and no much larger clonotype sits a single base away. The cohort consisted of approximately 670 healthy bone marrow donors. At the time of sampling, all cohort members were nominally healthy, though unrecorded immune exposures were likely present. The donor was CMV seronegative and was included in the group of about 350 seronegative cohort members. A peripheral blood sample was provided by each donor, and peripheral blood mononuclear cells were used for TCR beta sequencing. Genomic DNA extraction from the blood cell samples was performed with the Qiagen DNeasy Blood Extraction Kit. The library came from the immunoSEQ multiplex PCR assay. A mixture of 60 forward primers for TCR Vbeta segments and 13 reverse primers for TCR Jbeta segments was used in the multiplex PCR. The CDR3 region of rearranged TCR beta genes was amplified from genomic DNA with a multiplex PCR assay. The amplified TCR beta libraries were sequenced on the Illumina HiSeq System as 87-base-pair reads. As for how the authors treated the data: Across the 700 or so repertoires, a later analysis counted 60 million to 90 million unique TCR beta chains, 9 million to 14 million of which were shared by at least two donors. Raw reads were error-corrected and collapsed into unique sequences by a nearest-neighbor algorithm in which closely related sequences were merged to remove PCR and sequencing errors. CDR3 sequences were aligned to IMGT reference sequences to assign V, D and J gene segments. For a sequence to be retained, at least a six-nucleotide match to both a V gene segment and a J gene segment was required. Rearrangements were called productive when the CDR3 lacked stop codons and stayed in frame with V and J; all others were non-productive. CDR3 was defined by IMGT convention, running from the second conserved V-encoded cysteine to the conserved J-encoded phenylalanine. The earlier analysis of some 550 of the donors excluded any sequence lacking an unambiguous match to a single V gene segment. In an earlier analysis of approximately 610 of the donors, V segments were called functional above 56.7% productive rearrangements and were called segregating when the between-donor standard deviation exceeded 5%. A statistical classification framework was developed to diagnose cytomegalovirus status using the catalog of TCR beta chain sequences. V and J gene assignment, in a later analysis, came from comparing TCR nucleotide sequences with IMGT/GENE-DB human TR gene sequences. A later analysis assigned CDR3 sequences and most-parsimonious VDJ recombination scenarios with the TCRdist pipeline. A later analysis defined each TCR beta chain by its CDR3 amino acid sequence plus V-gene family, and excluded reads lacking a unique V-gene family. To address suspected cross-contamination and a sequencing artifact, a later analysis removed approximately 590 highly shared, low-generation-probability nucleotide sequences. In a later analysis, a clonal expansion index was calculated for each public chain from normalized within-repertoire ranks of inferred template counts. Generation probabilities in a later analysis came from a VDJ recombination model fitted to out-of-frame rearrangements, and those results were checked against IGoR. In a later analysis, TCR-TCR, TCR-HLA and TCR-CMV co-occurrence was scored with hypergeometric tests, and a repertoire-size bias correction was applied to TCR pairs. A later analysis estimated false discovery rates by permuting HLA or CMV assignments 20 times. A later analysis grouped co-occurring TCRs with DBSCAN, adding TCRdist sequence similarity when clustering within HLA-allele-positive subsets. For co-occurrence clustering, repertoires with fewer than 30,000 or more than 120,000 public chains were excluded, along with roughly five repertoires with anomalous nucleotide sharing. Entries here come from immuneACCESS through TCRdb and include only in-frame sequences with V and J called. Some clones fail to appear in such tables; in the studies checked, an unresolved V gene covers under half of the shortfall, and the cause of the remainder is unknown. The V and J calls and clone size are taken from that table; D and trimming were inferred from the DNA. For this sample the table gives roughly 200,000 clones, of which 70% to 80% were detected only once. The ten largest make up approximately 0.73% of the sample.

The germline V gene specifies MDHEN as CDR1 and SYDVKM as CDR2. The CDR3 numbers 13 residues from cysteine through phenylalanine. CDR3 DNA is the only sequence kept; it has 39 bases, read in frame from the first base. Between the V and J ends, shortened by 7 bases and 2 bases respectively, the junction contains 9 bases. This clonotype was sampled from a woman in her forties in good health and CMV-seronegative. The sequenced sample consisted of PBMCs. Recombination linked TRBV28 to TRBJ1-5; a weak D assignment points to TRBD1 (5 bases agree). At the DNA level, the sequence is TGTGCCAGCATCTCACAGGGCAATCAGCCCCAGCATTTT. It codes for CASISQGNQPQHF.